This TCR beta chain was recorded in a study of shared clonotypes between healthy human individuals. Broader study findings: The study's rarefaction showed incomplete sorted-subset sequencing despite large depth. Estimated clonotype richness was generally higher in naive than memory subsets.

About this clone: Its target is not known.

Profiled with immunoSEQ multiplex PCR; TCRdb holds only in-frame clones, not every one. This table has some 2,500,000 clones, approximately 94% appearing once. Trimming took off 3 bases at V and 2 bases at J, with 8 bases between the two ends. CDR1 is SGHRS and CDR2 is YFSETQ in the germline V gene. The CDR3 has 13 residues. All donors were healthy HIV-negative adults lacking recent acute infections or vaccinations. The sequence derives from a young man in good health. Some clones in this sample may be carry-over from other donors' samples. The J gene is TRBJ1-1, the V gene TRBV5-1; D is uncertain. The sequenced material came from naive CD4+ T cells from PBMCs. Subset noted: CD45RA+ positively selected. CDR3: CASSYTDNTEAFF. CDR3 sequence (DNA): TGCGCCAGCAGCTACACGGATAACACTGAAGCTTTCTTT.